Listed here are 13 T cell receptor beta chains from one sample, sequenced in a study of T cells after yellow fever vaccination. In TCRdb, the 5' RACE reads were re-called with MiXCR into one record per CDR3 protein. The table has some 560,000 distinct CDR3 sequences, roughly 17% seen once. Sequencing was performed on PBMCs, taken around 5 days after the first yellow fever vaccination. These receptors came from a man younger than 30 who received the YFV17D yellow fever vaccine.

The V call is TRBV7-2, the J call TRBJ2-5, with D tentatively TRBD2 (5 bases). The CDR3 runs to 13 residues. Trimming removed 3 bases at V and 5 bases at J, with 10 bases between. The germline V gene has CDR1 SGHTA and CDR2 FQGNSA. CDR3 DNA sequence: TGTGCCAGCAGCTTCGCGGAGCGGGAGACCCAGTACTTC. Protein: CASSFAERETQYF.

This clonotype was observed many times. The chain is built from TRBV23-1 and TRBJ2-5; D unclear. TRBV23-1 is known as an ORF, though its function is uncertain. The V and J ends lost 6 bases and 3 bases respectively, with 11 bases between them. CDR3 size: 13 residues. This CDR3 is CASRRNQEETQYF. CDR3 coding DNA: TGCGCCAGCAGACGGAACCAAGAAGAGACCCAGTACTTC.

The rearrangement links TRBV2 to TRBJ2-5; the D is unclear. With 4 bases removed from V and 5 bases from J, the gap between germline ends came to 11 bases. The CDR3 covers 13 residues. Germline V lookup: CDR1 SNHLY, CDR2 FYNNEI. CDR3 DNA: TGTGCCAGCAGTGTTTGGGCGACTGAGACCCAGTACTTC. It yields the protein CASSVWATETQYF.

This chain connects TRBV5-1 to TRBJ2-3; 8 positions agree with TRBD2. Per the germline V gene, CDR1 is SGHRS and CDR2 is YFSETQ. J was trimmed by 1 base and V by 0 bases; bases with no gene match: 4. CDR3 length: 16 residues. The DNA for the CDR3 is TGCGCCAGCAGCTTGGCCCCAGCGGGGGGCACAGATACGCAGTATTTT. This translates into CASSLAPAGGTDTQYF.

This clonotype was counted only a few times. The chain combines TRBV6-5 with TRBJ1-2, with TRBD1 matching 9 bases. The CDR3 contains 16 residues. The V gene's germline CDR1 is MNHEY and CDR2 SVGAGI. V lost 2 bases, J lost 4 bases, and 8 bases stayed unmatched. For the CDR3, the DNA is TGTGCCAGCAGTTACCTTTACAGGGGGCGCGGCTATGGCTACACCTTC. Protein sequence: CASSYLYRGRGYGYTF.

This chain uses TRBV7-7 with TRBJ2-7; 13 nucleotides match TRBD2. CDR1 and CDR2 from the germline V gene are SSHAT and FNYEAQ (reference sequence). V dropped 5 bases and J dropped 4; count of bases not matched to a gene: 5. The CDR3 sequence is 15 residues long. The CDR3 spells CASSLGTSGEYEQYF. The CDR3 nucleotides read TGTGCCAGCAGCCTCGGGACTAGCGGGGAATACGAGCAGTACTTC.

The chain has TRBV9 and TRBJ2-1, with D unresolved. The CDR3 is 14 residues long. Trimming removed 0 bases at V and 2 bases at J, with 6 bases between. From germline, CDR1 is SGDLS and CDR2 YYNGEE. The CDR3 DNA follows: TGTGCCAGCAGCGTAGTGACGGCCTACAATGAGCAGTTCTTC. Its protein is CASSVVTAYNEQFF.

This chain connects TRBV20-1 to TRBJ1-2; tentative D call: TRBD1 (5 bases). Germline V gene sequence: CDR1 DFQATT, CDR2 SNEGSKA (reference sequence). Trimming cost V 6 bases and J 3 bases, with 14 bases left between them. The CDR3 contains 13 residues. The CDR3 region is CSAPTRVDYGYTF. CDR3 bases: TGCAGTGCCCCGACCAGGGTTGACTATGGCTACACCTTC.

J is TRBJ2-3 and V is TRBV6-2 or TRBV6-3; the D gene is possibly TRBD2 (7 bases). V dropped 8 bases and J dropped 2 bases, with 17 bases sitting between them. Germline values: CDR1 MNHEY, CDR2 SVGEGT. The CDR3 contains 15 residues. CDR3 DNA sequence: TGTGCCAGCGACGGGGGGCCCCTGAACACAGATACGCAGTATTTT. Protein product: CASDGGPLNTDTQYF.

This clonotype was observed a few times. The chain combines TRBV5-6 with TRBJ1-1; 7 positions match TRBD1. The CDR3 contains 16 residues. Trimming at V came to 5 bases and at J to 0 bases, leaving 10 bases not matched to a gene. CDR1 and CDR2 from the germline V gene are SGHDT and YYEEEE. The chain's CDR3 is CASRVLAGQLNTEAFF. The CDR3, as DNA: TGTGCCAGCAGAGTCCTAGCGGGACAGTTGAACACTGAAGCTTTCTTT.

The J gene is TRBJ2-4, the V gene TRBV28; the D call may be TRBD1 or TRBD2 (6 bases each). The CDR3 runs 16 residues. V lost 7 bases, J lost 9 bases, and 25 bases lay in between. Germline CDR1 is MDHEN and CDR2 is SYDVKM. In nucleotides, the CDR3 is TGTGCCAGCATCACCCGGGGGCCCGGGGCTAGGGGCATTCAGTACTTC. It translates to CASITRGPGARGIQYF.

This clonotype was observed many times. The J gene is TRBJ2-1, the V gene TRBV5-1; D unclear. Germline CDR1 SGHRS, CDR2 YFSETQ. Trimming removed 2 bases from V and 4 bases from J, with 7 bases in between. This CDR3 comprises 13 residues. This CDR3 reads CASSFGGYNEQFF. The CDR3 bases are TGCGCCAGCAGCTTTGGTGGGTACAATGAGCAGTTCTTC. Based on the CDR3 plus reference TRBV5-1 and TRBJ2-1, the full variable domain is KAGVTQTPRYLIKTRGQQVTLSCSPISGHRSVSWYQQTPGQGLQFLFEYFSETQRNKGNFPGRFSGRQFSNSRSEMNVSTLELGDSALYLCASSFGGYNEQFFGPGTRLTVL.

Only a few counts were recorded for this clonotype. The rearrangement uses TRBV20-1 and TRBJ2-1, with 10 nucleotides matching TRBD2. The CDR3 extends over 14 amino acids. After removal of 5 bases from V and 3 bases from J, the junction contained 4 bases not matched to a gene. CDR1 and CDR2 from the germline V gene are DFQATT and SNEGSKA (reference sequence). CDR3 region: CSAVGLANYNEQFF. The CDR3 coding sequence is TGCAGTGCTGTGGGACTAGCGAACTACAATGAGCAGTTCTTC.